This T cell receptor (beta chain) was observed in a study of shared clonotypes between healthy human individuals. The donors, all of them Caucasian adults, lived in Nashville, Tennessee. Produced via immunoSEQ multiplex PCR; TCRdb's table is partial and in-frame only. The sample yields a few million clones, 90% to 96% seen once. The CDR3 runs to 16 residues. V was clipped by 2 bases and J by 3 bases; unmatched bases: 5. Germline lookup yields CDR1 MNHNS and CDR2 SASEGT. The chain couples TRBV6-1 to TRBJ2-3; the match to TRBD2 covers 10 bases. This clonotype was sampled from a man aged 18 to 30 in good health. Sequences were obtained from naive CD4+ T cells sorted from blood. Stated subset: CD45RA+ positively selected. The DNA for the CDR3 is TGTGCCAGCAGTGAAAGAAGCGGGGGGGCAACAGATACGCAGTATTTT. Translation gives CASSERSGGATDTQYF.